This section outlines one T cell receptor beta chain sequence together with its context. Its target is not known. This entry comes from a study of cytomegalovirus exposure and HLA in healthy donors. Turning to the study itself: Prior work identified around 110 million unique TCR beta sequences in 190 million or so T cells. Overall study findings and caveats: Donors belonging to an Asian-associated ancestry cluster reportedly showed fewer N-insertions in productive TCRs than the approximately 640-donor mean, according to what a later analysis found. The authors later found TCR association rates varying by HLA locus, with DRB1 most and HLA-C fewest.

Primers included in the PCR were 60 Vbeta and 13 Jbeta primers. Some clones are missing from TCRdb's copy, which holds only in-frame ones; the method was immunoSEQ multiplex PCR. The sample includes 150,000 to 200,000 clones, approximately 78% seen only once; the top ten take approximately 3.1%. The CDR3 extends over 14 amino acids. V trimming: 6 bases; J trimming: 5 bases; junction bases outside the gene matches: 7. The germline CDR1 and CDR2 sequences are SNHLY and FYNNEI. The receptor was isolated from a woman between 40 and 55 years old in good health and CMV-seronegative. Sequences were obtained from PBMCs. The chain employs TRBV2 and TRBJ1-1, with 9 bases identical to TRBD1. CDR3 sequence (DNA): TGTGCCAGCAGCGTGGGACAGGGATATACTGAAGCTTTCTTT. Protein product: CASSVGQGYTEAFF.